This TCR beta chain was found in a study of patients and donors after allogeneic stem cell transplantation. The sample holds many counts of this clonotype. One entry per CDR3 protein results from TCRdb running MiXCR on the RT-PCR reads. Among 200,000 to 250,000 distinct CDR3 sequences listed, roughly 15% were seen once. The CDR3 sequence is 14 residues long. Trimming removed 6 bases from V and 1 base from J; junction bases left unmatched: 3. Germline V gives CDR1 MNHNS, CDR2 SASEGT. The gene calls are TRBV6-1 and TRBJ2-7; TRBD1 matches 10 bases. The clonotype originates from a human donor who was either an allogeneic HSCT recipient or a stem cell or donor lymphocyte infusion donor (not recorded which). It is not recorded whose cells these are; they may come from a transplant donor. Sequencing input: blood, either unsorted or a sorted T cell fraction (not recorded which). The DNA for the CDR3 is TGTGCCAGCAGGGGACAGGGGACGTCCTACGAGCAGTACTTC. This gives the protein CASRGQGTSYEQYF.